This T cell receptor (beta chain) was recovered during a study of blood T cell repertoires in COVID-19. Study context: Both acute and convalescent COVID-19 samples were obtained from the United States, Italy and Spain. From T cells, B-cell-depleted T cells, or PBMCs came the material, which was cDNA or gDNA.

Authors' processing steps: By means of reference gene primer amplification, nucleated cell counts were estimated. Clones were read by immunoSEQ multiplex PCR, and TCRdb kept only the in-frame ones, dropping some. The DNA was the basis for D and trimming; V, J and clone size are from that table. The table records about 160,000 clones, 70% to 80% of them present only once. Trimming removed 6 bases at V and 11 bases at J, with 14 bases between. CDR3 length: 13 amino acids. The germline V gene has CDR1 SNHLY and CDR2 FYNNEI. Material for sequencing was peripheral blood. The gene calls are TRBV2 and TRBJ1-6, with D unclear. The sequence was obtained from a man aged 60 to 69 with acute or convalescent COVID-19. Here the CDR3 reads CASRGDWVAPLHF. In DNA form, the CDR3 reads TGTGCCAGCAGGGGTGACTGGGTTGCACCCCTCCACTTT.